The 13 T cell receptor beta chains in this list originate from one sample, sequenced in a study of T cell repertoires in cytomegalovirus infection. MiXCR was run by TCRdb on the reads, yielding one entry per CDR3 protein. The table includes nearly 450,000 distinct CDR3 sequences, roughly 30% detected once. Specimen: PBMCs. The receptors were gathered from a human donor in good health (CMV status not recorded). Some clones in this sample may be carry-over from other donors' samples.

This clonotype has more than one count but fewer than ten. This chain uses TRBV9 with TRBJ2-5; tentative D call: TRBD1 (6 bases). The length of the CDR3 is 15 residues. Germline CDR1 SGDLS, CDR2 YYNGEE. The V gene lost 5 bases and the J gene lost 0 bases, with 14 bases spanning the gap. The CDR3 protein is CASSPRDTYQETQYF. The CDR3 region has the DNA TGTGCCAGCAGTCCCCGGGACACATACCAAGAGACCCAGTACTTC.

The DNA of the CDR3 is TGCGCCAGCAGCGCCGGTTGGGACAGGGCTACCGGGGAGCTGTTTTTT. It yields the protein CASSAGWDRATGELFF. The rearrangement links TRBV5-1 to TRBJ2-2, with 9 bases lining up with TRBD1. CDR3 size: 16 residues. The germline V gene has CDR1 SGHRS and CDR2 YFSETQ. Trimming removed 4 bases from V and 5 bases from J; junction bases left unmatched: 9.

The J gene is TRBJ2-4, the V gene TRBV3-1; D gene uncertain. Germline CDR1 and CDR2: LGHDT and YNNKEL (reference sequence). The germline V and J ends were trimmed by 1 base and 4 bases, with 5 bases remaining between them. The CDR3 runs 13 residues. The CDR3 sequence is CASSQGQKNIQYF. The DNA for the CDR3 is TGTGCCAGCAGCCAAGGGCAGAAAAACATTCAGTACTTC.

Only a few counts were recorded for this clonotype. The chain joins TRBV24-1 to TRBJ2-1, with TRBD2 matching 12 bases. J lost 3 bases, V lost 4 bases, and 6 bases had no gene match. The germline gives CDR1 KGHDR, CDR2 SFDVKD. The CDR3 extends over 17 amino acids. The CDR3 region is CATSDSLAGGFYNEQFF. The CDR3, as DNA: TGTGCCACCAGTGACAGCCTAGCGGGGGGGTTCTACAATGAGCAGTTCTTC.

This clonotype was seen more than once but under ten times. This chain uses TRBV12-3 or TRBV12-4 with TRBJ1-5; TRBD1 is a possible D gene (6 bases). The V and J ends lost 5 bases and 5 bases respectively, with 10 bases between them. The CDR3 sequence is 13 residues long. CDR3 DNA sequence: TGTGCCAGCAGTGACAGGCGGTATCAGCCCCAGCATTTT. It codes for CASSDRRYQPQHF.

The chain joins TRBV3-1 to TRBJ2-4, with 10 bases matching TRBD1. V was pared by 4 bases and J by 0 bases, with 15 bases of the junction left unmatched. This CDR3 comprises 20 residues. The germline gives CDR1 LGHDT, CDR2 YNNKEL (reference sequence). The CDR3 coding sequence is TGTGCCAGCAGCCCGAACCAGGGACAGGGGATTCAACTAGCCAAAAACATTCAGTACTTC. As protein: CASSPNQGQGIQLAKNIQYF.

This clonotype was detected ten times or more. The CDR3 coding sequence is TGTGCCAGCATCAGCCAGGGCAGCTCCTACAATGAGCAGTTCTTC. It encodes CASISQGSSYNEQFF. The chain uses TRBV12-3 or TRBV12-4 and TRBJ2-1; a weak D match, TRBD1 (5 bases). This CDR3 has 15 amino acids. V lost 7 bases and J lost 0, with 13 bases in between.

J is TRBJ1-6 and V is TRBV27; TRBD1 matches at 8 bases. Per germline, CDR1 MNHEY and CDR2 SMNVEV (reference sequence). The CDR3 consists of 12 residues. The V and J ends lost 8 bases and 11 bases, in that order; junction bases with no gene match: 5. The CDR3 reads CASAHRGAPLHF. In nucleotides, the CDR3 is TGTGCCAGCGCCCACAGGGGGGCACCCCTCCACTTT.

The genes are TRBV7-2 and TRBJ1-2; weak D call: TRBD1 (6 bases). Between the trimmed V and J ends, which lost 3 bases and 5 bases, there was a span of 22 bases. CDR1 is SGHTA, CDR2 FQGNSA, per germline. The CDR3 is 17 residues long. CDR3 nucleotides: TGTGCCAGCAGCTTGACCTCGAGGGGGGGGCTTGCTTATGGCTACACCTTC. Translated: CASSLTSRGGLAYGYTF.

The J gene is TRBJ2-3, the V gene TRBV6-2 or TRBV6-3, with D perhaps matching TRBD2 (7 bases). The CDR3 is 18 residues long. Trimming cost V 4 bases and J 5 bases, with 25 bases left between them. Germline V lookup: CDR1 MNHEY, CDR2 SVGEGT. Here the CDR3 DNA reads TGTGCCAGCAGTTTTGCGGGGGCTCCAAGCACCAGGAAAGATACGCAGTATTTT. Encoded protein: CASSFAGAPSTRKDTQYF.

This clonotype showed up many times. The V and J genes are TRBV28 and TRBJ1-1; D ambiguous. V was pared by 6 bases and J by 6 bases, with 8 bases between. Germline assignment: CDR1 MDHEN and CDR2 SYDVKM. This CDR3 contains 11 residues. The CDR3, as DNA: TGTGCCAGCAGCTGGGAGGCTGAAGCTTTCTTT. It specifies CASSWEAEAFF.

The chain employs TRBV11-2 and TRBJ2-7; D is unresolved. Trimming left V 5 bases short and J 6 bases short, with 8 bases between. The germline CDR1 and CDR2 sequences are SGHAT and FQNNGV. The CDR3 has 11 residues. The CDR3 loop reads CASSPHPEQYF. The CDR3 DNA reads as TGTGCCAGCAGCCCCCACCCCGAGCAGTACTTC. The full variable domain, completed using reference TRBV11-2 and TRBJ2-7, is EAGVAQSPRYKIIEKRQSVAFWCNPISGHATLYWYQQILGQGPKLLIQFQNNGVVDDSQLPKDRFSAERLKGVDSTLKIQPAKLEDSAVYLCASSPHPEQYFGPGTRLTVT.

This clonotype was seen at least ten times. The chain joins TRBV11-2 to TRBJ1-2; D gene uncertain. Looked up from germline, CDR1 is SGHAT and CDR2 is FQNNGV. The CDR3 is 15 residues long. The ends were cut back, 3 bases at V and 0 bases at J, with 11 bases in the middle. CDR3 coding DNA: TGTGCCAGCAGCTTCGGCGGTGAAACTAACTATGGCTACACCTTC. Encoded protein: CASSFGGETNYGYTF.